This T cell receptor beta chain was documented in a study of PD-L1 blockade in urothelial cancer. Overall study: After treatment start, blood was analyzed at 3 weeks (second dose) and at 6 weeks. The study recovered a median of roughly 140,000 T cells per blood sample.

Each patient's cancer was a locally advanced or metastatic urothelial carcinoma. The germline V gene encodes CDR1 SQVTM and CDR2 ANQGSEA. The CDR3 is made up of 17 amino acids. V was shortened by 5 bases and J by 5 bases, with 27 bases between the two germline ends. Synthetic spike-ins, TCR analog templates, were added into each PCR. TCRdb keeps only in-frame clones here, not all; method: immunoSEQ multiplex PCR. The sample records about 43,000 clones, around 88% being singletons. The sample here was PBMCs, taken around atezolizumab (anti-PD-L1) treatment. The source is a man older than 75 with urothelial cancer. The rearrangement links TRBV29-1 to TRBJ2-5, with D possibly TRBD2 on 6 matching bases. The CDR3 coding sequence is TGCAGCGTTAGCTTAAGCGGGCCCTCCCCCCCACGGGAGACCCAGTACTTC. Translation gives CSVSLSGPSPPRETQYF.